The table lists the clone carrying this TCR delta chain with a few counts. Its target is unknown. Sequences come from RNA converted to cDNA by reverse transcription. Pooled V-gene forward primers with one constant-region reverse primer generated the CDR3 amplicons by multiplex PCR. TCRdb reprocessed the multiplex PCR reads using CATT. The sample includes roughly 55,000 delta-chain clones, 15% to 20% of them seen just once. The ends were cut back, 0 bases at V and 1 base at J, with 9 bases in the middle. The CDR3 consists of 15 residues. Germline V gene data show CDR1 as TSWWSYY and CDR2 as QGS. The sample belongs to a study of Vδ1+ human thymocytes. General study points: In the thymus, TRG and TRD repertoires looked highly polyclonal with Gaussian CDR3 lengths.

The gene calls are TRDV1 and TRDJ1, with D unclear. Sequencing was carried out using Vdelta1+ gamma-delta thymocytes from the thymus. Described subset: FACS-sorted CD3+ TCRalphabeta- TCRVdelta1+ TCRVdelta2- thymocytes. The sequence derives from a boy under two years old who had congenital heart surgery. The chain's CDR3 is CALGELWQRTDKLIF. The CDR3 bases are TGTGCTCTTGGGGAACTATGGCAGCGCACCGATAAACTCATCTTT.